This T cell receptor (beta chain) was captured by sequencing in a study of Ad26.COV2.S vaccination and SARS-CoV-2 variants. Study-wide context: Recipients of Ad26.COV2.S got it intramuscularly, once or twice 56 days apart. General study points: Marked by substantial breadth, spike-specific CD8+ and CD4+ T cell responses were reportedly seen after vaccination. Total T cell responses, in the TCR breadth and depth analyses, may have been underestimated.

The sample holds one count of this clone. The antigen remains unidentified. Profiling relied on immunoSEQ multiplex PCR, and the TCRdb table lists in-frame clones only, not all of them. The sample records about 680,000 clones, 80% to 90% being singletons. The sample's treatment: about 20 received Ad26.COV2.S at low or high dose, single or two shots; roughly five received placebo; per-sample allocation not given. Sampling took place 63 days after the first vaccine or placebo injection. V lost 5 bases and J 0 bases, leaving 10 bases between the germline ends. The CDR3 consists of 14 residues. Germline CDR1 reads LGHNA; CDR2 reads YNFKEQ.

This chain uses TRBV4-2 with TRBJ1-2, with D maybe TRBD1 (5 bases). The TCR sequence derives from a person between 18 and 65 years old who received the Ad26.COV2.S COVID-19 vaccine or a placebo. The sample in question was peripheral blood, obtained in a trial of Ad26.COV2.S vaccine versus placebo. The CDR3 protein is CASSSTGSNYGYTF. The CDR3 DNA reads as TGTGCCAGCAGCTCTACAGGCTCTAACTATGGCTACACCTTC.